This TCR beta chain was sequenced for a study of CD8 T cells in Susac syndrome. Study-wide results and limits: In its TCR sequencing and HLA analysis, the study acknowledged that the number of individuals was relatively small. In total CD8+ repertoires, 15 to 20 Susac-specific public clones were found, and CD8+ TEMRA repertoires had four or five. Expansion of Susac CD8+ clones peaked in TEMRA cells and in active patients.

Reverse transcription of about 0.5 to 1 ug RNA used random hexamers. MiXCR was run by TCRdb on the immunoSEQ multiplex PCR reads, yielding one entry per CDR3 protein. The table shows roughly 52,000 distinct CDR3 sequences, with approximately 95% occurring only once. Germline-derived CDR1 and CDR2 are SGHNT and YENEEA. Trimming left V 3 bases short and J 7 bases short, with 4 bases between. CDR3 size: 11 residues. Points on this clonotype: Antigen: not known.

The V gene is TRBV11-3, the J gene TRBJ2-1; D remains unclear. Sequencing input: CD8+ T cells from PBMCs. The TCR comes from a human donor with Susac syndrome. As DNA, the CDR3 is TGTGCCAGCAGCTTGCCGAATGAGCAGTTCTTC. Its protein is CASSLPNEQFF.